These 15 T cell receptor beta chains were all obtained from the same sample, sequenced in a study of CD8 T cells in ankylosing spondylitis. Findings and limits, study-wide: For ankylosing spondylitis blood, a TCR beta motif of eight or nine highly homologous variants appeared characteristic.

Via MiXCR, TCRdb re-called the 5' RACE reads, giving one row per CDR3 protein. Among fewer than 500,000 distinct CDR3 sequences, approximately 26% were seen once, and the ten largest hold 0.89%. Their cognate antigens are unknown. The specimen sequenced was blood, either unsorted or a sorted T cell fraction (not recorded which). Every receptor here comes from a male donor with ankylosing spondylitis.

This clonotype was detected only a few times. This chain connects TRBV27 to TRBJ2-7; tentative D call: TRBD2 (6 bases). The CDR3 loop spans 15 amino acids. Germline V lookup: CDR1 MNHEY, CDR2 SMNVEV (reference sequence). V shed 5 bases and J shed 5 bases, with 19 bases lying between them. CDR3 coding DNA: TGTGCCAGCAGTCCGCGGGACTCTCGGGCGGACGAGCAGTACGTC. Its protein is CASSPRDSRADEQYV.

The DNA of the CDR3 is TGCAGTGCTAGAGAGGGGAGAGGTGACTATGGCTACACCTTC. As protein: CSAREGRGDYGYTF. The genes are TRBV20-1 and TRBJ1-2; D gene ambiguous. Deletions cut 0 bases from V and 3 bases from J, with 11 bases between. This CDR3 contains 14 residues. Germline values: CDR1 DFQATT, CDR2 SNEGSKA (reference sequence).

The rearrangement links TRBV5-4 to TRBJ1-2; D may be TRBD1 (5 bases). Germline assignment: CDR1 SGHNT and CDR2 YYREEE (reference sequence). The CDR3 contains 15 residues. Trimming stripped 4 bases from V and 2 bases from J, with 15 bases between. CDR3 loop: CASSIPGTGNYGYTF. CDR3 nucleotides: TGTGCCAGCAGCATACCCGGGACGGGCAACTATGGCTACACCTTC.

This clonotype was observed a few times. The chain recombines TRBV29-1 with TRBJ2-5; D possibly corresponds to TRBD2 (6 bases). Trimming shortened V by 8 bases and J by 4 bases, and 14 bases separated the two germline ends. Looked up from germline, CDR1 is SQVTM and CDR2 is ANQGSEA. The CDR3 consists of 12 residues. The CDR3 coding sequence is TGCAGCTCAAGGAGGGGTGGAGAGACCCAGTACTTC. Its translation is CSSRRGGETQYF.

This clonotype was seen repeatedly, ten times or more. This chain uses TRBV4-2 with TRBJ2-7; 11 nucleotides align to TRBD1. The V gene end was trimmed by 5 bases and the J gene end by 1 base; junction bases not matched to a gene: 4. The CDR3 runs to 15 residues. From germline, CDR1 is LGHNA and CDR2 YNFKEQ. Here the CDR3 reads CASSKGTGGSYEQYF. Written as DNA, the CDR3 is TGTGCCAGCAGCAAAGGGACAGGGGGTTCCTACGAGCAGTACTTC.

The rearrangement links TRBV5-1 to TRBJ1-1; D possibly corresponds to TRBD1 (6 bases). With 4 bases removed from V and 0 bases from J, the gap between germline ends came to 10 bases. This CDR3 spans 14 amino acids. Germline V lookup: CDR1 SGHRS, CDR2 YFSETQ. CDR3 sequence: CASSRQEMNTEAFF. In DNA form, the CDR3 reads TGCGCCAGCAGCCGACAGGAAATGAACACTGAAGCTTTCTTT.

This clonotype was seen more than once but under ten times. CDR3: CSVWSGNYEQYF. In DNA form, the CDR3 reads TGCAGCGTTTGGAGTGGGAACTACGAGCAGTACTTC. The V and J genes are TRBV29-1 and TRBJ2-7; D remains ambiguous. Trimming removed 5 bases from V and 3 bases from J, with 11 bases in between. The CDR3 spans 12 residues. CDR1 is SQVTM, CDR2 ANQGSEA, per germline.

The J gene is TRBJ2-5, the V gene TRBV27; tentatively, D is TRBD1 (5 bases). Per germline, CDR1 MNHEY and CDR2 SMNVEV (reference sequence). Trimming removed 4 bases at V and 4 bases at J, with 16 bases between. This CDR3 comprises 15 residues. CDR3 in amino acids: CASSSTPGYGETQYF. CDR3 DNA: TGTGCCAGCAGTTCAACTCCAGGGTACGGAGAGACCCAGTACTTC.

This clonotype occurred many times. This chain connects TRBV5-1 to TRBJ1-4; D is uncertain. V lost 2 bases to trimming and J lost 3 bases, with 8 bases between them. The CDR3 sequence is 14 residues long. The germline gives CDR1 SGHRS, CDR2 YFSETQ. CDR3 amino acids: CASSFASPNEKLFF. The CDR3 DNA reads as TGCGCCAGCAGCTTTGCATCTCCTAATGAAAAACTGTTTTTT. The full variable domain, completed using reference TRBV5-1 and TRBJ1-4, is KAGVTQTPRYLIKTRGQQVTLSCSPISGHRSVSWYQQTPGQGLQFLFEYFSETQRNKGNFPGRFSGRQFSNSRSEMNVSTLELGDSALYLCASSFASPNEKLFFGSGTQLSVL.

The chain links TRBV9 to TRBJ1-3; 9 nucleotides align to TRBD1. V dropped 4 bases and J dropped 3; count of bases not matched to a gene: 11. The CDR3 is made up of 17 amino acids. CDR1 and CDR2 (germline): SGDLS, YYNGEE. The CDR3 is CASSFLQGANIGNTIYF. The CDR3, as DNA: TGTGCCAGCAGCTTCTTACAGGGGGCGAACATTGGAAACACCATATATTTT.

This clonotype was seen only a few times. V gene TRBV27 combines with J gene TRBJ1-5; no clear D gene. The germline V gene encodes CDR1 MNHEY and CDR2 SMNVEV (reference sequence). The CDR3 loop spans 16 amino acids. The V gene lost 2 bases and the J gene lost 0 bases, with 11 bases spanning the gap. The CDR3 nucleotides read TGTGCCAGCAGTTTAAGCTGGGCATATAGCAATCAGCCCCAGCATTTT. Its protein product is CASSLSWAYSNQPQHF.

This clonotype was observed once. This chain links TRBV24-1 with TRBJ2-2; 11 bases match TRBD1. The CDR3 has 15 amino acids. Trimming removed 5 bases from V and 7 bases from J; junction bases left unmatched: 5. The germline gives CDR1 KGHDR, CDR2 SFDVKD. The CDR3 nucleotides are TGTGCCACCAGTGCCGGGACAGGGGGAGTCGGGGAGCTGTTTTTT. Translated: CATSAGTGGVGELFF.

The chain employs TRBV6-5 and TRBJ2-7, with a possible D match to TRBD2 (5 bases). CDR3 length: 15 residues. V lost 1 base, J lost 4 bases, and 14 bases lay in between. CDR1 and CDR2 from the germline V gene are MNHEY and SVGAGI. CDR3 nucleotides: TGTGCCAGCAGTTACTACGGTGGGAGTAGGTACGAGCAGTACGTC. Translating gives CASSYYGGSRYEQYV.

There are a few counts of this clonotype. This chain connects TRBV11-2 to TRBJ2-3; the match to TRBD2 covers 13 bases. Germline values: CDR1 SGHAT, CDR2 FQNNGV. The CDR3 covers 15 residues. V trimming: 7 bases; J trimming: 1 base; junction bases outside the gene matches: 2. The CDR3 coding sequence is TGTGCCAGCACCGGACTAGCGGGGGGCACAGATACGCAGTATTTT. As protein: CASTGLAGGTDTQYF.

The rearrangement uses TRBV20-1 and TRBJ2-2; 9 bases are shared with TRBD2. Germline V gene data show CDR1 as DFQATT and CDR2 as SNEGSKA (reference sequence). The CDR3 is 15 residues long. V lost 2 bases to trimming and J lost 5 bases; unmatched junction nucleotides: 6. CDR3 sequence: CSARLGGRGTGELFF. The DNA of the CDR3 is TGCAGTGCTAGACTTGGCGGGAGGGGAACCGGGGAGCTGTTTTTT.